The rows below give T cell receptor beta chains drawn from one sample of a study of blood T cells in healthy people across ages. TCRdb recomputed calls from the 5' RACE reads with MiXCR, one row per CDR3 protein. Seen here are about a million distinct CDR3 sequences, roughly 47% observed once, and the top ten hold around 21%. Sequenced material: blood. These receptors all come from a woman aged 60-75 years in good health. CDR3s include the opening cysteine and the closing phenylalanine or tryptophan. Fields, in order: CDR3 length, clone size, D gene, V gene, J gene, CDR3 DNA, CDR3 protein. The D gene is left open where the match is weak. Size values are once, few and many counts, or a class for expanded clones, and some rows have none.

>12|.|TRBD2|TRBV29-1|TRBJ2-5
TGCAGCGTTGAACTGGGGGGGAATGAGCAGTACTTC
CSVELGGNEQYF
>13|few|.|TRBV29-1|TRBJ1-2
TGCAGCGTTCTCGGGGGGACGACCAATGGCTACACCTTC
CSVLGGTTNGYTF
>21|.|TRBD2|TRBV20-1|TRBJ2-1
TGCAGTGCTAGAGAACAAAGTGGGCTAGCGGGTGCCCAGTGGTCCTACAATGAGCAGTTCTTC
CSAREQSGLAGAQWSYNEQFF
>12|.|.|TRBV18|TRBJ1-1
TGTGCCAGCTCACCATTTGACAGGCGGGCTTTCTTT
CASSPFDRRAFF
>15|.|TRBD1|TRBV11-2|TRBJ2-3
TGTGCCAGCAGCCCGGGGACAGGGGATTCAGATACGCAGTATTTT
CASSPGTGDSDTQYF
>13|.|.|TRBV7-9|TRBJ1-2
TGTGCCAGCAGCTTCGGGGCGGCGTATGGCTACACCTTC
CASSFGAAYGYTF
>14|few|TRBD1|TRBV11-2|TRBJ2-7
TGTGCCAGCAGCTACAGGGGCCCAGGATACGAGCAGTACTTC
CASSYRGPGYEQYF
>15|few|.|TRBV6-6|TRBJ2-4
TGTGCCAGTGATACTCTGGGACGCCTCAAAAACATTCAGTACTTC
CASDTLGRLKNIQYF
>12|few|.|TRBV7-9|TRBJ1-5
TGTGCCAGCAGCTTAGACAATCAGCCCCAGCATTTT
CASSLDNQPQHF
>12|once|.|TRBV20-1|TRBJ2-1
TGCAGTGCCCTCGATCCCCCGCATGAGCAGTTCTTC
CSALDPPHEQFF
>15|.|.|TRBV12-3/TRBV12-4|TRBJ2-7
TGTGCCAGCAGCCCAGGACCAGAACGCTCCTACGAGCAGTACTTC
CASSPGPERSYEQYF
>16|.|TRBD2|TRBV5-6|TRBJ2-5
TGTGCCAGCAGCGACGAACACGGACTAGCGGGAGGAACCCAGTACTTC
CASSDEHGLAGGTQYF
>14|.|TRBD1|TRBV20-1|TRBJ2-5
TGCAGTGCGCCACCACCGGGACAGGGACAGACCCAGTACTTC
CSAPPPGQGQTQYF
>13|.|.|TRBV20-1|TRBJ1-2
TGCAGTGCTAGTGCGACAGCTAACTATGGCTACACCTTC
CSASATANYGYTF
>14|.|.|TRBV5-1|TRBJ1-2
TGCGCCAGCAGCTTGGAATACCAGGGATATGGCTACACCTTC
CASSLEYQGYGYTF
>14|.|.|TRBV7-2|TRBJ1-3
TGTGCCAGCAGCCTCCGTGGGTCTGGAAACACCACATATTTT
CASSLRGSGNTTYF
>16|.|.|TRBV3-1|TRBJ2-7
TGTGCCAGCAGCCAAGCAGCTAGTCGGGTATCCTACGAGCAGTACTTC
CASSQAASRVSYEQYF
>16|.|.|TRBV6-2/TRBV6-3|TRBJ2-7
TGCGCCAGCAGTTCCCCCTCGGGGAGGTCCTACAATGAGCAGTACTTC
CASSSPSGRSYNEQYF